Following are 21 T cell receptor beta chains from one sample sequenced in a study of blood T cell repertoires in COVID-19 (dated by TCRdb to about 2020). The library was generated by the immunoSEQ multiplex PCR assay. This is the immuneACCESS table as TCRdb keeps it, with only in-frame sequences that have V and J called. A part of the clones is gone; compared with another copy, unresolved V genes explain less than half, and the rest is unexplained. This sample lists a few hundred thousand clones; roughly nine tenths were detected once. Less than 20% of the sample is in the top ten clones. Input material: PBMCs or T cells enriched from blood (not recorded which). All receptors derive from a woman younger than 45 who had recovered from COVID-19.

The sample holds one count of this clone. The chain carries TRBV7-9 and TRBJ2-7; the D gene is possibly TRBD1 (5 bases). Germline V gene sequence: CDR1 SEHNR, CDR2 FQNEAQ (reference sequence). CDR3 length equals 16 residues. Trimming removed 7 bases at V and 3 bases at J, with 22 bases between. This CDR3 reads CASTLSTGGLVYEQYF. CDR3 sequence (DNA): TGTGCCAGCACCCTTAGTACAGGCGGCCTTGTCTACGAGCAGTACTTC. Based on the CDR3 plus reference TRBV7-9 and TRBJ2-7, the full variable domain is DTGVSQNPRHKITKRGQNVTFRCDPISEHNRLYWYRQTLGQGPEFLTYFQNEAQLEKSRLLSDRFSAERPKGSFSTLEIQRTEQGDSAMYLCASTLSTGGLVYEQYFGPGTRLTVT.

J is TRBJ1-5 and V is TRBV28; D is undetermined. CDR3 length: 10 amino acids. V lost 3 bases to trimming and J lost 9 bases, with 3 bases between them. Germline CDR1 MDHEN, CDR2 SYDVKM. In DNA form, the CDR3 reads TGTGCCAGCAGTTTTCGGCCCCAGCATTTT. It is translated as CASSFRPQHF.

CDR3 loop: CASSQDIPTGGRHTEAFF. Here the CDR3 DNA reads TGTGCCAGCAGCCAAGATATCCCCACAGGCGGGAGACACACTGAAGCTTTCTTT. The chain links TRBV3-1 (or the pseudogene TRBV3-2) to TRBJ1-1, with TRBD1 as a possible D gene (5 bases). Trimming took off 0 bases at V and 3 bases at J, with 20 bases between the two ends. The CDR3 is made up of 18 amino acids. The germline CDR1 and CDR2 sequences are LGHDT and YNNKEL (reference sequence).

The V and J genes are TRBV7-9 and TRBJ2-1; D ambiguous. Germline V gene data show CDR1 as SEHNR and CDR2 as FQNEAQ (reference sequence). CDR3 size: 12 residues. The germline V and J ends were trimmed by 2 bases and 8 bases, with 7 bases remaining between them. The CDR3 region has the DNA TGTGCCAGCAGCTTAAATGCGGATGAGCAGTTCTTC. It specifies CASSLNADEQFF. Full variable domain (outside the CDR3, taken from reference TRBV7-9 and TRBJ2-1): DTGVSQNPRHKITKRGQNVTFRCDPISEHNRLYWYRQTLGQGPEFLTYFQNEAQLEKSRLLSDRFSAERPKGSFSTLEIQRTEQGDSAMYLCASSLNADEQFFGPGTRLTVL.

The rearrangement links TRBV7-2 to TRBJ2-2; 7 bases fit TRBD1. In germline, CDR1 is SGHTA, CDR2 FQGNSA. The CDR3 totals 18 residues. J was trimmed by 0 bases and V by 1 base; bases with no gene match: 8. This CDR3 reads CASSLEGRGSANTGELFF. The CDR3 nucleotides read TGTGCCAGCAGCTTAGAAGGCAGGGGGTCGGCGAACACCGGGGAGCTGTTTTTT.

V is TRBV9 and J is TRBJ2-4; possibly TRBD2 for D (6 bases). CDR1 SGDLS and CDR2 YYNGEE come from the germline V gene. The CDR3 extends over 16 amino acids. V was clipped by 3 bases and J by 1 base, with 14 bases between them. CDR3 sequence: CASSGRGGNAKNIQYF. CDR3 bases: TGTGCCAGCAGCGGCCGGGGCGGGAACGCCAAAAACATTCAGTACTTC.

The J gene is TRBJ1-1, the V gene TRBV7-3, with TRBD1 matching 10 bases. The J segment lost 7 bases and the V segment lost 2 bases, leaving 1 base of the junction unmatched. Germline CDR1 is SGHTA and CDR2 is FQGTGA. This CDR3 comprises 13 residues. CDR3 sequence (DNA): TGTGCCAGCAGCTTAGACAGGGGGCGTGAAGCTTTCTTT. Translated, it gives CASSLDRGREAFF.

The V and J genes are TRBV19 and TRBJ2-5; D possibly corresponds to TRBD1 (5 bases). Germline CDR1 LNHDA, CDR2 SQIVND (reference sequence). The V gene lost 1 base and the J gene lost 2 bases, with 11 bases spanning the gap. The CDR3 runs to 15 residues. CDR3 DNA: TGTGCCAGTAGTATAGCAGGGCGAAGTCAAGAGACCCAGTACTTC. Protein product: CASSIAGRSQETQYF.

This chain connects TRBV6-2 or TRBV6-3 to TRBJ2-5, with D maybe TRBD1 (6 bases). This CDR3 spans 15 amino acids. Trimming left V 6 bases short and J 1 base short, with 15 bases between. Germline CDR1 MNHEY, CDR2 SVGEGT. Here the CDR3 DNA reads TGTGCCAGCAGCCTGGACAGCCATCTCCAAGAGACCCAGTACTTC. Translated, it gives CASSLDSHLQETQYF.

V usage is TRBV28 and J usage is TRBJ2-1, with TRBD2 matching over 9 bases. The V and J ends lost 7 bases and 12 bases, in that order; junction bases with no gene match: 19. The CDR3 has 16 residues. Germline assignment: CDR1 MDHEN and CDR2 SYDVKM. The DNA of the CDR3 is TGTGCCAGCACCTTAGGCGGGGGGGAACCCCCGGGGGGGCAGTTCTTC. Translated, it gives CASTLGGGEPPGGQFF. Supplemented by reference TRBV28 and TRBJ2-1, the full variable domain reads DVKVTQSSRYLVKRTGEKVFLECVQDMDHENMFWYRQDPGLGLRLIYFSYDVKMKEKGDIPEGYSVSREKKERFSLILESASTNQTSMYLCASTLGGGEPPGGQFFGPGTRLTVL.

This chain joins TRBV5-4 and TRBJ2-1; the D gene is possibly TRBD2 (5 bases). The CDR3 covers 12 residues. The germline V and J ends were trimmed by 1 base and 9 bases, with 8 bases remaining between them. Germline V gene sequence: CDR1 SGHNT, CDR2 YYREEE (reference sequence). CDR3 in amino acids: CASSLKEVEQFF. In DNA, the CDR3 is TGTGCCAGCAGCTTGAAGGAGGTTGAGCAGTTCTTC.

This chain uses TRBV5-1 with TRBJ1-1; 7 bases align to TRBD1. V dropped 4 bases and J dropped 4; count of bases not matched to a gene: 10. This CDR3 is built from 15 residues. Germline V gene sequence: CDR1 SGHRS, CDR2 YFSETQ. The CDR3 sequence: CASSDHGGGVTEAFF. The CDR3 DNA reads TGCGCCAGCAGCGATCATGGAGGGGGCGTCACTGAAGCTTTCTTT.

V usage is TRBV19 and J usage is TRBJ1-5; 9 bases fit TRBD1. V shed 6 bases and J 1 base; nucleotides not matched to a gene: 16. This CDR3 region has 19 residues. The germline V gene has CDR1 LNHDA and CDR2 SQIVND (reference sequence). CDR3 in amino acids: CASRPSTGGIVASNQPQHF. CDR3 in DNA: TGTGCCAGTAGGCCCTCCACAGGGGGCATCGTGGCGAGCAATCAGCCCCAGCATTTT.

The chain employs TRBV9 and TRBJ1-1; 7 bases align to TRBD1. V lost 4 bases and J lost 1; bases outside the gene matches: 4. Germline loops: CDR1 SGDLS, CDR2 YYNGEE. The CDR3 runs 14 residues. CDR3 in DNA: TGTGCCAGCAGCCTACGACAGGGGAACACTGAAGCTTTCTTT. It translates to CASSLRQGNTEAFF.

The gene calls are TRBV18 and TRBJ2-5; TRBD1 matches at 7 bases. This CDR3 is 15 amino acids long. Trimming at V came to 4 bases and at J to 3 bases, leaving 8 bases not matched to a gene. Germline V gene data show CDR1 as KGHSH and CDR2 as LQKENI. The CDR3 protein is CASSRNGQVKETQYF. CDR3 bases: TGTGCCAGCTCACGCAACGGACAGGTCAAAGAGACCCAGTACTTC.

This clone showed up just once. This rearrangement joins TRBV12-3 or TRBV12-4 to TRBJ1-3; TRBD1 matches 10 bases. This CDR3 has 13 amino acids. Losses at the gene ends were 6 bases for V and 6 bases for J; bases not matched to a gene: 2. CDR3 residues: CASRGTGVNTIYF. The CDR3 DNA reads TGTGCCAGCAGGGGGACAGGGGTAAACACCATATATTTT.

Only a few counts were recorded for this clone. The V and J genes are TRBV6-2 or TRBV6-3 and TRBJ2-1, with 9 nucleotides matching TRBD2. Per the germline V gene, CDR1 is MNHEY and CDR2 is SVGEGT. Unmatched junction bases numbered 11, after V lost 2 bases and J lost 6 bases. The CDR3 contains 17 residues. The CDR3 sequence: CASSYPRGSGRSNEQFF. In DNA, the CDR3 is TGTGCCAGCAGTTACCCCCGAGGAAGCGGGAGGAGCAATGAGCAGTTCTTC.

This clone was counted a single time. The chain links TRBV3-1 (or the pseudogene TRBV3-2) to TRBJ2-4, with 12 bases fitting TRBD2. The V gene end was trimmed by 4 bases and the J gene end by 6 bases; junction bases not matched to a gene: 7. Germline V gene lookup returns CDR1 LGHDT and CDR2 YNNKEL (reference sequence). The CDR3 is 16 residues long. The CDR3 DNA reads TGTGCCAGCAGCCCCAACCCTAGCGGGAGGGGAAACATTCAGTACTTC. Translation: CASSPNPSGRGNIQYF.

The chain is built from TRBV5-1 and TRBJ2-3; 7 bases agree with TRBD2. CDR1 SGHRS and CDR2 YFSETQ come from the germline V gene. Unmatched junction bases numbered 8, after V lost 4 bases and J lost 0 bases. The CDR3 runs to 16 residues. The chain's CDR3 is CASSRVGEGSTDTQYF. In nucleotides, the CDR3 is TGCGCCAGCAGCCGGGTCGGGGAGGGTAGCACAGATACGCAGTATTTT.

The genes are TRBV3-1 (or the pseudogene TRBV3-2) and TRBJ2-3, with TRBD2 matching 11 bases. The germline gives CDR1 LGHDT, CDR2 YNNKEL (reference sequence). This CDR3 is built from 17 residues. Trimming at V came to 1 base and at J to 3 bases, leaving 6 bases not matched to a gene. CDR3 nucleotides: TGTGCCAGCAGCCAAGGGCTAGCGGGAGGAGTTACAGATACGCAGTATTTT. Translated, it gives CASSQGLAGGVTDTQYF.

This clone has only one observation. Relative to the germline gene, one junction end is altered; a read error may explain this. The rearrangement links TRBV10-3 to TRBJ1-2; 7 nucleotides align to TRBD1. The CDR3 has 11 residues. Germline V gene lookup returns CDR1 ENHRY and CDR2 SYGVKD. CDR3 sequence reads: CAISKTGPGDF. CDR3 sequence (DNA): TGTGCCATCAGTAAGACAGGGCCCGGAGACTTC.